This section outlines one T cell receptor beta chain sequence together with its context. Its specificity is not known. One end of the junction fails to match germline, which may point to a read error. These data originate in a study of radiation and T cells in renal cell carcinoma. Study outcomes and limitations: Baseline intratumoral clonotype presence is unknown without pretreatment biopsies.

Time point in this sample: blood 2 weeks post-SBRT. Treatment given: 15 Gy SBRT to primary tumor, nephrectomy 4 weeks later. Serial blood draws occurred at baseline and 2 and 4 weeks post-SBRT. Generated by immunoSEQ multiplex PCR, the TCRdb table keeps only in-frame clones and is missing some. There are more than 100,000 clones in the sample; 88% occur only once, and around 6% lies in the top ten. Germline-derived CDR1 and CDR2 are SGHTA and FQGTGA. This CDR3 has 13 amino acids. The chain links TRBV7-3 to TRBJ2-7, with a possible D match to TRBD1 (6 bases). This specimen consisted of blood, obtained from a patient whose treatment included radiotherapy and nephrectomy. This sequence was found in a woman between 70 and 85 years old with renal cell carcinoma. CDR3 residues: CASSLIQGNEQYF. The CDR3 DNA is TGTGCCAGCAGTTTAATCCAGGGGAACGAGCAGTACTTC.